The text below deals with one T cell receptor beta chain. The data were taken from a study of cytomegalovirus exposure and HLA in healthy donors. The PCR had 60 Vbeta and 13 Jbeta primers. Libraries were prepared by immunoSEQ multiplex PCR; TCRdb keeps only in-frame clonotypes and omits some of them. In the table there are tens of thousands of clones, roughly 76% of which are singletons. The sequenced sample was PBMCs. The sequence was collected from a male donor in good health and CMV-seropositive.

The CDR3 sequence: CASSPLAASDTQYF. The CDR3 DNA is TGTGCCAGCAGCCCGCTAGCGGCGTCAGATACGCAGTATTTT. V usage is TRBV7-7 and J usage is TRBJ2-3; 7 nucleotides align to TRBD2. The germline V gene has CDR1 SSHAT and CDR2 FNYEAQ (reference sequence). J lost 4 bases, V lost 5 bases, and 6 bases had no gene match. The CDR3 is 14 amino acids.